The next 14 T cell receptor beta chains were all read from a single sample in a study of blood T cell repertoires in COVID-19. Profiling relied on immunoSEQ multiplex PCR, and the TCRdb table lists in-frame clones only, not all of them. The sample lists under 500,000 clones, 87% seen once, with approximately 2% in the top ten. Sequences were obtained from PBMCs or T cells enriched from blood (not recorded which). These receptors were obtained from a young woman with acute COVID-19.

The rearrangement uses TRBV7-9 and TRBJ1-3; D might be TRBD1 (6 bases). Germline CDR1 and CDR2: SEHNR and FQNEAQ (reference sequence). The CDR3 runs to 18 residues. Between the trimmed V and J ends, which lost 5 bases and 4 bases, there was a span of 24 bases. The CDR3 nucleotides read TGTGCCAGCAGCCGAAGCGACAGGACGGTAACGGCGGGAAACACCATATATTTT. Its protein is CASSRSDRTVTAGNTIYF.

The V call is TRBV28, the J call TRBJ1-2, with 7 nucleotides matching TRBD1. With V trimmed by 2 bases and J by 6 bases, 6 bases remained unmatched. The germline V gene has CDR1 MDHEN and CDR2 SYDVKM. The CDR3 length is 14 residues. The CDR3 DNA sequence: TGTGCCAGCAGTTTAACACAGGGGCGGGATGGCTACACCTTC. It encodes CASSLTQGRDGYTF.

V usage is TRBV18 and J usage is TRBJ2-3; TRBD1 matches at 7 bases. CDR3 length: 14 amino acids. V shed 4 bases, J shed 1 base, and the junction held 2 bases outside the gene matches. In germline, CDR1 is KGHSH, CDR2 LQKENI. CDR3 loop: CASSLGQGTDTQYF. DNA of the CDR3: TGTGCCAGCTCACTCGGACAGGGCACAGATACGCAGTATTTT.

The chain recombines TRBV11-2 with TRBJ1-1; D perhaps matches TRBD1 (5 bases). The CDR3 has 16 residues. CDR1 and CDR2 (germline): SGHAT, FQNNGV. The V end was cut by 5 bases, the J end by 3 bases, with 19 bases between. The CDR3 DNA follows: TGTGCCAGCAGCCCTAAGTGGGGGGGGAGGGACACTGAAGCTTTCTTT. Residues: CASSPKWGGRDTEAFF.

The chain joins TRBV18 to TRBJ2-7; TRBD1 aligns across 7 bases. Per the germline V gene, CDR1 is KGHSH and CDR2 is LQKENI. V was clipped by 3 bases and J by 3 bases; unmatched bases: 8. CDR3 length: 15 amino acids. The CDR3 loop is CASSPRQGTDYEQYF. The DNA of the CDR3 is TGTGCCAGCTCACCTAGACAGGGAACCGACTACGAGCAGTACTTC.

V usage is TRBV19 and J usage is TRBJ2-5; D unresolved. V lost 4 bases and J 5 bases, leaving 11 bases between the germline ends. Germline V gene data show CDR1 as LNHDA and CDR2 as SQIVND (reference sequence). The CDR3 runs to 13 residues. The CDR3 DNA reads as TGTGCCAGTAGTACGCACCGGGTGGAGACCCAGTACTTC. Its translation is CASSTHRVETQYF.

V and J are TRBV27 and TRBJ2-5; no clear D. CDR3 length: 12 amino acids. The V end was cut by 8 bases, the J end by 5 bases, with 12 bases between. CDR1 is MNHEY and CDR2 is SMNVEV in the germline V gene (reference sequence). The CDR3 DNA sequence: TGTGCCAGCCAGACTGGAAGGGAGACCCAGTACTTC. This encodes CASQTGRETQYF.

The rearrangement uses TRBV19 and TRBJ1-6; D remains unclear. Between the trimmed V and J ends, which lost 3 bases and 9 bases, there was a span of 9 bases. Germline V gene data show CDR1 as LNHDA and CDR2 as SQIVND (reference sequence). The CDR3 covers 13 residues. The CDR3 bases are TGTGCCAGTAGTATGGAGTTGGGTTCACCCCTCCACTTT. This gives the protein CASSMELGSPLHF. The whole variable domain, remainder taken from reference TRBV19 and TRBJ1-6, is DGGITQSPKYLFRKEGQNVTLSCEQNLNHDAMYWYRQDPGQGLRLIYYSQIVNDFQKGDIAEGYSVSREKKESFPLTVTSAQKNPTAFYLCASSMELGSPLHFGNGTRLTVT.

J is TRBJ2-7 and V is TRBV6-5, with unresolved D. The CDR3 runs to 14 residues. Per the germline V gene, CDR1 is MNHEY and CDR2 is SVGAGI. V lost 2 bases, J lost 2 bases, and 10 bases lay in between. The chain's CDR3 is CASSYTVATYEQYF. CDR3 in DNA: TGTGCCAGCAGTTACACGGTAGCAACCTACGAGCAGTACTTC.

CDR3 residues: CASRGLSGNTIYF. CDR3 nucleotides: TGTGCCAGCAGAGGACTCTCTGGAAACACCATATATTTT. The chain uses TRBV2 and TRBJ1-3, with unresolved D. V lost 6 bases to trimming and J lost 0 bases, with 6 bases between them. The CDR3 spans 13 residues. The germline V gene has CDR1 SNHLY and CDR2 FYNNEI.

The J gene is TRBJ1-2, the V gene TRBV29-1; possible D gene TRBD1, 5 bases. V lost 7 bases, J lost 4 bases, and 22 bases lay in between. The CDR3 totals 15 residues. In germline, CDR1 is SQVTM, CDR2 ANQGSEA. CDR3 nucleotide sequence: TGCAGCGGTTGCAGGGTTAGGGAATTAATCTATGGCTACACCTTC. This encodes CSGCRVRELIYGYTF.

The chain links TRBV12-3 or TRBV12-4 to TRBJ2-1, with TRBD2 as a possible D gene (6 bases). V lost 6 bases and J 10 bases, leaving 13 bases between the germline ends. CDR3 length: 12 amino acids. The CDR3 DNA follows: TGTGCCAGCAGGCTGACTAGTCAAGAGCAGTTCTTC. Its protein product is CASRLTSQEQFF.

The gene calls are TRBV7-9 and TRBJ2-1; D gene uncertain. V was cut by 2 bases and J by 6 bases, with 8 bases left in between. Germline assignment: CDR1 SEHNR and CDR2 FQNEAQ (reference sequence). This CDR3 comprises 13 residues. CDR3 sequence: CASSLSNGNEQFF. The CDR3, as DNA: TGTGCCAGCAGCTTATCAAACGGCAATGAGCAGTTCTTC. The full variable domain, completed using reference TRBV7-9 and TRBJ2-1, is DTGVSQNPRHKITKRGQNVTFRCDPISEHNRLYWYRQTLGQGPEFLTYFQNEAQLEKSRLLSDRFSAERPKGSFSTLEIQRTEQGDSAMYLCASSLSNGNEQFFGPGTRLTVL.

The chain uses TRBV4-1 and TRBJ2-7; 8 positions match TRBD2. Trimming at V came to 0 bases and at J to 2 bases, leaving 9 bases not matched to a gene. The CDR3 covers 17 residues. The germline V gene has CDR1 MGHRA and CDR2 YSYEKL. The DNA of the CDR3 is TGCGCCAGCAGCCAAGATGGAGTCCTAGCGGGCCCCTACGAGCAGTACTTC. Amino acids: CASSQDGVLAGPYEQYF.